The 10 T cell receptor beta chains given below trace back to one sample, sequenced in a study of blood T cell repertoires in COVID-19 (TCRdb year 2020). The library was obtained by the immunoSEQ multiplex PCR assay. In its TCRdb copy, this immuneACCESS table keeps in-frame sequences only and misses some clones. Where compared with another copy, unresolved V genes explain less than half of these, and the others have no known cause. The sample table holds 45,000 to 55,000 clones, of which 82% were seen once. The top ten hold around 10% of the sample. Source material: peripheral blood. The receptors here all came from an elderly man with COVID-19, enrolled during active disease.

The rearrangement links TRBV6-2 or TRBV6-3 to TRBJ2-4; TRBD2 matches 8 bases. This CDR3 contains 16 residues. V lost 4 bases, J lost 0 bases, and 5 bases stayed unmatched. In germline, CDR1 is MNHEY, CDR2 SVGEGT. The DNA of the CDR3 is TGTGCCAGCAGTTTCCAGCGGGGGTTAGCCAAAAACATTCAGTACTTC. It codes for CASSFQRGLAKNIQYF.

CDR3 amino acids: CASSRQGQYDQPQHF. The CDR3 coding sequence is TGTGCCAGCAGCAGACAGGGACAGTATGATCAGCCCCAGCATTTT. The gene calls are TRBV7-2 and TRBJ1-5; 7 bases match TRBD1. Germline assignment: CDR1 SGHTA and CDR2 FQGNSA. V was pared by 5 bases and J by 5 bases, with 9 bases of the junction left unmatched. The CDR3 is 15 amino acids.

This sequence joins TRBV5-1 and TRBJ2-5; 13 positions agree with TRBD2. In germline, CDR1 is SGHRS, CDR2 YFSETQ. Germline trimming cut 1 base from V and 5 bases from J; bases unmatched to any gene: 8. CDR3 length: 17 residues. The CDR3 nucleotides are TGCGCCAGCAGCTTGACAGGACTAGCGGGAGATCGGGAGACCCAGTACTTC. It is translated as CASSLTGLAGDRETQYF. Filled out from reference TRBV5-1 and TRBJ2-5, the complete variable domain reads KAGVTQTPRYLIKTRGQQVTLSCSPISGHRSVSWYQQTPGQGLQFLFEYFSETQRNKGNFPGRFSGRQFSNSRSEMNVSTLELGDSALYLCASSLTGLAGDRETQYFGPGTRLLVL.

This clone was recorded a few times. CDR3 sequence: CAWSKQGNQPQHF. DNA of the CDR3: TGTGCCTGGAGTAAGCAGGGCAATCAGCCCCAGCATTTT. The rearrangement links TRBV30 to TRBJ1-5; no clear D. V was trimmed by 2 bases and J by 2 bases, leaving 7 bases between them. The CDR3 has 13 residues. CDR1 and CDR2 from the germline V gene are GTSNPN and SVGIG (reference sequence).

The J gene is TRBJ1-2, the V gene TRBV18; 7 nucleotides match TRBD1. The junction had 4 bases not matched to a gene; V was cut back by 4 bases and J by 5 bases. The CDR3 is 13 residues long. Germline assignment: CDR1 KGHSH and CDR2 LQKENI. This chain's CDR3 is CASSLDRDYGYTF. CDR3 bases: TGTGCCAGCTCACTCGACAGGGATTATGGCTACACCTTC.

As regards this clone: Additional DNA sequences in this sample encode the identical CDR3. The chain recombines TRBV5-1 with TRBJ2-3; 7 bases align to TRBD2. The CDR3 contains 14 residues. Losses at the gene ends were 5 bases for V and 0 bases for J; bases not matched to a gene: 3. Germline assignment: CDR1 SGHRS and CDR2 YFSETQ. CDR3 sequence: CASSLAGSTDTQYF. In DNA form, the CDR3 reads TGCGCCAGCAGTTTAGCGGGTAGCACAGATACGCAGTATTTT.

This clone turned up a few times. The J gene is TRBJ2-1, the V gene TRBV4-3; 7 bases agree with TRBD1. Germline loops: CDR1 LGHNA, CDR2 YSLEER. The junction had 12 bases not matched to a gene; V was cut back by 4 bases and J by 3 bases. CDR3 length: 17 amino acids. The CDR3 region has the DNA TGCGCCAGCAGCCGCGCGATCGGGACAGACAACTACAATGAGCAGTTCTTC. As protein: CASSRAIGTDNYNEQFF.

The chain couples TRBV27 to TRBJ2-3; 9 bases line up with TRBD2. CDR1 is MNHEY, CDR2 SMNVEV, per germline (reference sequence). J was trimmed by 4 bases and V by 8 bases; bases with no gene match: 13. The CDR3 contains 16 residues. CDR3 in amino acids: CASRVAGEWLADTQYF. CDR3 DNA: TGTGCCAGCCGAGTAGCGGGAGAGTGGTTGGCAGATACGCAGTATTTT.

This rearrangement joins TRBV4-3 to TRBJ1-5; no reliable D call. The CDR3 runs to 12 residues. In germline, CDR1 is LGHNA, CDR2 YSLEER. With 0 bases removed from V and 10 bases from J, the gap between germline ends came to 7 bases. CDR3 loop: CASSQDLGPQHF. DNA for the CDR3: TGCGCCAGCAGCCAAGATTTGGGCCCCCAGCATTTT.

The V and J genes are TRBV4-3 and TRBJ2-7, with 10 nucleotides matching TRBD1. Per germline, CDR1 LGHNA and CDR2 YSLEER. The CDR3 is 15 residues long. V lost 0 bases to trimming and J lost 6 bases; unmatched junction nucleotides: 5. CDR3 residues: CASSQDGTGEGEQYF. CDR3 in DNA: TGCGCCAGCAGCCAAGATGGGACAGGGGAGGGCGAGCAGTACTTC.